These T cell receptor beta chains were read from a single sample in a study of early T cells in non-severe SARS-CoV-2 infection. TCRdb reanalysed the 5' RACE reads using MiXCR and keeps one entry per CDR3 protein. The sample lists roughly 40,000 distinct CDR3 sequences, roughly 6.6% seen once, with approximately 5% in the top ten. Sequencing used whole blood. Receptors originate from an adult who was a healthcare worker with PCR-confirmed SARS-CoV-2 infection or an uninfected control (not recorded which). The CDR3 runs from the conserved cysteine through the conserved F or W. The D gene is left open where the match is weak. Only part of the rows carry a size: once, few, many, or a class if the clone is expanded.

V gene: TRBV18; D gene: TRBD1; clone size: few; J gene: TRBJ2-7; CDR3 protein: CASSPGTGGGEQYF; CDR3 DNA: TGTGCCAGCTCACCCGGGACAGGGGGCGGGGAGCAGTACTTC
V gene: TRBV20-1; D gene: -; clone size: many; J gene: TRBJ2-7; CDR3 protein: CSARGGSSYEQYF; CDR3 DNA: TGCAGTGCTAGAGGGGGGAGCTCCTACGAGCAGTACTTC
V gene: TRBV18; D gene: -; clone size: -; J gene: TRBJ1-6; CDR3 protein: CASSPSDLFTLHF; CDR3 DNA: TGTGCCAGCTCACCTTCGGACCTATTCACCCTCCACTTT
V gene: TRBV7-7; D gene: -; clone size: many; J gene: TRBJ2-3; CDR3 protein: CASSRTATSTDTQYF; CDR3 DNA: TGTGCCAGCAGCAGGACAGCTACTAGCACAGATACGCAGTATTTT
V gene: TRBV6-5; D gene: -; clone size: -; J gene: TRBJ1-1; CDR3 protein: CASSYSQTEGAPFF; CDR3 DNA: TGTGCCAGCAGTTACTCGCAGACAGAAGGGGCACCTTTCTTT
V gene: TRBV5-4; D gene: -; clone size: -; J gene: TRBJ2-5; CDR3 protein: CASSGESLETQYF; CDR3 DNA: TGTGCCAGCAGCGGGGAATCGTTGGAGACCCAGTACTTC
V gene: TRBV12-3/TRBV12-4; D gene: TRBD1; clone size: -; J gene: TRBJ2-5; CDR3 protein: CASRRTGAVAQYF; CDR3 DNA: TGTGCCAGCCGTAGGACAGGGGCCGTGGCCCAGTACTTC
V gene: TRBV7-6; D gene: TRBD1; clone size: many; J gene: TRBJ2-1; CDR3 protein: CASSLAEPIYRGNEQFF; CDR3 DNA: TGTGCCAGCAGCTTAGCGGAGCCCATTTACAGGGGTAATGAGCAGTTCTTC
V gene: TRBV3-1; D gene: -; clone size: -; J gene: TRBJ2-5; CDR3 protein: CASSQDSGRGETQYF; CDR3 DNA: TGTGCCAGCAGCCAAGATTCGGGGAGAGGAGAGACCCAGTACTTC
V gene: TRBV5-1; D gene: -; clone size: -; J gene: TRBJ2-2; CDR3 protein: CASSLDSDTGELFF; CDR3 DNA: TGCGCCAGCAGCTTGGACAGCGACACCGGGGAGCTGTTTTTT
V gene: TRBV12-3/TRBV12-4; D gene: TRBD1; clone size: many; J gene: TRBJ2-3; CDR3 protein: CASRTGGAVDTQYF; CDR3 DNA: TGTGCCAGCAGAACAGGGGGCGCGGTAGATACGCAGTATTTT
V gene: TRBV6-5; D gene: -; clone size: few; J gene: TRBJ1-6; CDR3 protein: CASSHRQSNSPLHF; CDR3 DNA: TGTGCCAGCAGTCATAGACAGTCTAATTCACCCCTCCACTTT
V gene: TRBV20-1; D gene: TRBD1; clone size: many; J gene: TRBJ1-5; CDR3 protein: CSASPGTGGGNQPQHF; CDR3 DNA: TGCAGTGCTAGTCCCGGGACAGGGGGCGGCAATCAGCCCCAGCATTTT
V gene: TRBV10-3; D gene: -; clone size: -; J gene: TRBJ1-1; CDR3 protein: CAISRTAHTEAFF; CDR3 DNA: TGTGCCATCTCGAGAACAGCACACACTGAAGCTTTCTTT
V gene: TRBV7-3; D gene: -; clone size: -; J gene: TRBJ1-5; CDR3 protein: CASSLEGSSNQPQHF; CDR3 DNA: TGTGCCAGCAGCTTAGAGGGGAGTAGCAATCAGCCCCAGCATTTT